This T cell receptor beta chain is from a study of neurological immune-mediated disorders (dated by TCRdb to the late 2010s). General notes on the study: The study compared peripheral blood TCR-beta repertoires of HTLV-I-associated myelopathy (HAM/TSP) patients, multiple sclerosis patients and healthy controls using UMI-based sequencing. The approximately 99 TCR-beta libraries included longitudinal samples, technical triplicates and paired sorted CD4+ and CD8+ T-cell subsets alongside PBMC samples. Of the roughly 70 subjects in the cohort, about 14 were HAM/TSP patients, about 34 were multiple sclerosis patients, and approximately 20 were healthy controls.

For the unsorted PBMC libraries, 2 million PBMCs were stored in RNAlater at -80 degrees C until RNA extraction and were used to generate the libraries. PBMCs were separated from peripheral blood using Ficoll-Hypaque density gradient centrifugation and then cryopreserved in liquid nitrogen. To synthesize cDNA, template-switch 5'RACE was performed with a primer carrying a 10-nucleotide random unique molecular identifier so that each TCR transcript was tagged. Each sequencing run produced over 160 million TCR-beta sequences covering 15-18 subjects. The RNeasy kit was used to extract total RNA. The KAPA Real-time Library Amplification kit was used to amplify TCR-beta VDJ regions with primers for the TCR constant region and the 5'RACE anchor. Sample indexes and Illumina adaptors were added in a first PCR, after which library yield was increased in a second PCR. The roughly 650 bp TCR product was size-selected on a 2% E-gel SizeSelection system after Ampure bead purification. Before pooling, libraries had their quality checked on a Bioanalyzer, their concentration measured with Qubit, and their quantity determined with the Kapa Library Quantification kit. An Illumina HiSeq 2500 sequenced the libraries paired-end 2 x 150 bp. To increase sequence diversity, roughly 24-31% phiX was spiked into each library pool. On the study's bioinformatics: Quality-filtered reads were processed with the UMI-based MiGEC pipeline, which removed over 80% of raw TCR sequences during error correction. VDJ genes were aligned to IMGT germline references, and each clonotype was defined by a unique CDR3 amino acid sequence together with V-J genes. Clonal expansion, Shannon diversity and CDR3 relatedness (CalcPairwiseDistances, ClusterSamples) were evaluated with VDJtools, and phylogenetic trees were built with CLCbio workbench. A clone was classed as expanded if it had 8 or more unique UMIs, a cutoff based on coefficient-of-variation modelling across technical triplicates. TCRdb reran the public reads through fastp at Q25 and MiXCR, keeping productive beta chains. Here each entry gathers all rows of one CDR3 protein and keeps the most common genes and DNA. Clone size and V and J calls follow TCRdb, not the original study. Present in this sample are fewer than 25,000 distinct CDR3 sequences, about 13% of which were seen just once. The ten largest clones add up to around 13% of the sample.

The full study reports these points: Across subjects, expanded clones never shared an identical CDR3 amino acid sequence, which suggests that the TCR-beta repertoires in every group were private. The highest TCR clonal expansion was observed in HAM/TSP patients, whereas the lowest was observed in MS patients, even when compared with healthy controls.

Germline trimming amounts to 4 bases on V and 6 bases on J, with 7 as the count of junction bases outside the gene matches. CDR1 and CDR2 (SGHDT, YYEEEE) derive from the germline V gene. Spanning cysteine to phenylalanine, the CDR3 consists of 15 amino acids. Solely the CDR3 DNA is kept, with 45 bases framed from the first base. With regard to this clonotype: What this receptor recognizes is not known. No base quality values were provided; no much bigger clone lies one nucleotide off.

The receptor chain draws on TRBV5-6 and TRBJ1-2; 12 junctional bases match TRBD1. The source of this sequence is a woman aged 60 to 75 with HTLV-1-associated myelopathy (HAM/TSP). Specimen: PBMCs. The sequenced DNA: TGTGCCAGCAGCCTCCCGGGACAGGGGGCAGATGGCTACACCTTC. It is translated as CASSLPGQGADGYTF.